A selection of T cell receptor beta chains follows, all from one sample in a study of T cells in Graves' hyperthyroidism and ophthalmopathy. TCRdb re-derived calls from the multiplex PCR reads in MiXCR, one entry per CDR3 protein. The repertoire includes 300,000 to 450,000 distinct CDR3 sequences, 11% to 15% of them detected once, and approximately 10% sits in the top ten. The sample was blood. The receptors were sampled from a woman aged 55-69 years with Graves' hyperthyroidism. CDR3s include the opening cysteine and the closing phenylalanine or tryptophan. D genes are given only for firm matches. Clone size is given for some rows only: seen once, a few or many times, or a class if the clone is expanded.

TRBJ2-7	-	-	TRBV4-1	CASSQEPGTLSYEQYF	TGCGCCAGCAGCCAAGAACCCGGGACACTTAGCTACGAGCAGTACTTC
TRBJ2-1	TRBD1	many	TRBV27	CASSQRTGGYNEQFF	TGTGCCAGCAGCCAGAGGACAGGGGGCTACAATGAGCAGTTCTTC
TRBJ1-6	-	-	TRBV4-1	CASKAGGVKSPLHF	TGCGCCAGCAAGGCGGGCGGGGTGAAATCACCCCTCCACTTT
TRBJ1-1	-	few	TRBV7-9	CASSLAGTRFAEAFF	TGTGCCAGCAGCTTAGCGGGGACCCGGTTCGCTGAAGCTTTCTTT
TRBJ2-7	-	many	TRBV2	CASRRRRDYEQYF	TGTGCCAGCAGAAGGCGTCGAGACTACGAGCAGTACTTC
TRBJ2-7	-	many	TRBV20-1	CSARPIEGGEQYF	TGCAGTGCTAGACCTATCGAAGGCGGCGAGCAGTACTTC
TRBJ2-3	TRBD1	many	TRBV3-1	CASSQVDRGRTDTQYF	TGTGCCAGCAGCCAAGTGGACAGGGGGCGGACAGATACGCAGTATTTT
TRBJ2-5	TRBD2	many	TRBV12-3/TRBV12-4	CASSSLRGGSKETQYF	TGTGCCAGCAGTAGCCTGCGGGGGGGGAGTAAAGAGACCCAGTACTTC
TRBJ2-7	-	many	TRBV28	CASSLYPGAPTYEQYF	TGTGCCAGCAGTTTATACCCAGGGGCTCCGACCTACGAGCAGTACTTC
TRBJ2-5	TRBD2	many	TRBV6-1	CASSDGGSQETQYF	TGTGCCAGCAGTGACGGCGGGAGCCAAGAGACCCAGTACTTC
TRBJ2-7	-	-	TRBV29-1	CSAVLQRHRGEQYF	TGCAGCGCTGTTCTCCAGCGCCACCGCGGCGAGCAGTACTTC
TRBJ2-1	TRBD2	few	TRBV5-1	CASSESGLAGGRQFF	TGCGCCAGCAGCGAGTCGGGACTAGCGGGAGGGCGCCAGTTCTTC
TRBJ1-1	TRBD1	-	TRBV29-1	CSVTRGFGTEAFF	TGCAGCGTGACCAGGGGGTTTGGCACTGAAGCTTTCTTT
TRBJ1-2	TRBD1	medium-sized	TRBV18	CASSPGTEYGYTF	TGTGCCAGCTCACCCGGGACAGAGTATGGCTACACCTTC
TRBJ2-6	-	many	TRBV6-2/TRBV6-3	CASSDTLGIHSGANVLTF	TGTGCCAGCAGCGACACCTTAGGGATCCACTCTGGGGCCAACGTCCTGACTTTC
TRBJ2-1	TRBD1	many	TRBV7-6	CASAPYPARVTQGDHNRQFF	TGTGCCAGCGCCCCCTACCCGGCGCGTGTTACTCAGGGGGACCACAATCGCCAGTTCTTC
TRBJ2-6	-	-	TRBV7-8	CASSLNGGSGANVLTF	TGTGCCAGCAGCTTAAATGGGGGTTCCGGGGCCAACGTCCTGACTTTC
TRBJ1-2	-	many	TRBV5-1	CASRLGGVLDYGYTF	TGCGCCAGCAGATTGGGGGGGGTATTGGACTATGGCTACACCTTC
TRBJ1-1	TRBD1	many	TRBV29-1	CSVESGQGFFNTEAFF	TGCAGCGTTGAATCGGGACAGGGGTTTTTTAACACTGAAGCTTTCTTT
TRBJ2-7	-	many	TRBV27	CASSFTPRGEQYF	TGTGCCAGCAGTTTCACCCCTAGGGGCGAGCAGTACTTC
TRBJ2-5	TRBD1	many	TRBV18	CASSPRQGPQETQYF	TGTGCCAGCTCACCCCGACAGGGACCACAAGAGACCCAGTACTTC
TRBJ2-7	TRBD2	many	TRBV7-6	CASSIGLAGTYEQYF	TGTGCCAGCAGCATCGGACTAGCGGGGACCTACGAGCAGTACTTC
TRBJ1-1	-	many	TRBV7-9	CASSLLGATEAFF	TGTGCCAGCAGCTTACTGGGGGCCACTGAAGCTTTCTTT
TRBJ2-7	TRBD2	many	TRBV12-3/TRBV12-4	CASSGPTSSEQYF	TGTGCCAGCAGTGGCCCGACTAGCTCGGAGCAGTACTTC
TRBJ2-2	TRBD2	few	TRBV29-1	CSVEGLAGGAGELFF	TGCAGCGTTGAAGGACTAGCGGGCGGTGCCGGGGAGCTGTTTTTT
TRBJ1-2	-	few	TRBV24-1	CATSGSGGYGYTF	TGTGCCACCAGTGGTTCCGGAGGCTATGGCTACACCTTC
TRBJ2-1	-	many	TRBV24-1	CATSAGAGYNEQFF	TGTGCCACCAGTGCAGGGGCCGGTTACAATGAGCAGTTCTTC
TRBJ2-2	-	few	TRBV6-1	CASSARQPNTGELFF	TGTGCCAGCAGTGCCCGACAGCCGAACACCGGGGAGCTGTTTTTT
TRBJ1-5	-	many	TRBV5-1	CASSVDNNQPQHF	TGCGCCAGCAGCGTGGACAACAATCAGCCCCAGCATTTT
TRBJ1-2	-	many	TRBV28	CASRQAHRVYGYTF	TGTGCCAGCCGACAGGCTCATAGGGTCTATGGCTACACCTTC
TRBJ2-7	-	-	TRBV18	CASSPASYSYEQYF	TGTGCCAGCTCACCCGCGTCGTATTCCTACGAGCAGTACTTC
TRBJ2-1	-	many	TRBV5-1	CASSLEGSRNNEQFF	TGCGCCAGCAGCTTGGAAGGCTCACGGAACAATGAGCAGTTCTTC
TRBJ1-2	-	-	TRBV11-2	CASSHLDLGRSNYGYTF	TGTGCCAGTAGCCACTTGGACCTGGGACGGTCTAACTATGGCTACACCTTC
TRBJ2-5	-	many	TRBV25-1	CASSELQIQETQYF	TGTGCCAGCAGTGAACTCCAGATCCAAGAGACCCAGTACTTC
TRBJ2-1	TRBD2	-	TRBV5-1	CASSFGLAGGGDEQFF	TGCGCCAGCAGCTTCGGACTAGCGGGAGGGGGAGATGAGCAGTTCTTC
TRBJ1-3	-	once	TRBV18	CASSPLSGDTIYF	TGTGCCAGCTCACCGCTGTCGGGGGACACCATATATTTT
TRBJ2-3	TRBD2	-	TRBV19	CASTPWTSGDTDTQYF	TGTGCGAGTACCCCCTGGACTAGCGGCGACACAGATACGCAGTATTTT
TRBJ1-5	-	few	TRBV20-1	CSATQSGTGQPQHF	TGCAGTGCTACTCAGTCAGGGACGGGCCAGCCCCAGCATTTT
TRBJ2-5	-	many	TRBV7-9	CASSLEGEETQYF	TGTGCCAGCAGCTTAGAGGGAGAAGAGACCCAGTACTTC
TRBJ2-1	-	few	TRBV9	CASSVWRESYNEQFF	TGTGCCAGCAGCGTATGGAGGGAATCCTACAATGAGCAGTTCTTC
TRBJ2-7	-	many	TRBV7-2	CASSLGRYEQYF	TGTGCCAGCAGCTTAGGTAGATACGAGCAGTACTTC
TRBJ2-7	-	many	TRBV24-1	CATSDSGTARNEQYF	TGTGCCACCAGTGATTCTGGAACGGCTCGGAACGAGCAGTACTTC
TRBJ2-3	-	few	TRBV19	CASSFPGLRPLTTDTQYF	TGTGCCAGTAGTTTTCCGGGACTTCGCCCTCTAACCACAGATACGCAGTATTTT
TRBJ2-4	-	few	TRBV27	CASSSNLAKNIQYF	TGTGCCAGCAGTTCAAACCTAGCCAAAAACATTCAGTACTTC
TRBJ2-3	TRBD1	few	TRBV9	CASSVGDRGGTDTQYF	TGTGCCAGCAGCGTAGGCGACAGGGGTGGCACAGATACGCAGTATTTT
TRBJ1-2	-	-	TRBV30	CAWSSRGGNYGYTF	TGTGCCTGGAGTTCTCGGGGGGGGAACTATGGCTACACCTTC
TRBJ1-1	-	many	TRBV3-1	CASSQVTENTEAFF	TGTGCCAGCAGCCAAGTTACAGAGAACACTGAAGCTTTCTTT
TRBJ2-3	-	many	TRBV7-3	CASSPGASTDTQYF	TGTGCCAGCAGCCCAGGGGCCAGCACAGATACGCAGTATTTT